This T cell receptor beta chain was captured in a study of Graves' ophthalmopathy and Graves' hyperthyroidism. The study, taken as a whole, reports: Blood also harbored most expanded thyroid clonotypes above 0.001 frequency. For separating ophthalmopathy from stable hyperthyroidism, a 13-signature model gave 85% to 90% sensitivity and around 76% specificity.

The germline V gene encodes CDR1 MNHNY and CDR2 SVGAGI (reference sequence). V was trimmed by 4 bases and J by 0 bases, leaving 10 bases between them. CDR3 length equals 14 residues. Hyperthyroidism patients, aged 18 to 65, were newly diagnosed, under 2 months' duration. The diagnostic workup employed clinical symptoms, serum thyroxine, TRAb, thyroid ultrasound and orbital computed tomography. Investigators amplified TCR beta CDR3 regions from RNA transcripts. HTBI primers primed a first-round RT-PCR, and a second-round multiplex PCR followed. From the multiplex PCR reads, TCRdb called clonotypes with MiXCR, one entry per CDR3 protein. The table has around 1,000,000 distinct CDR3 sequences, about 36% seen once. This clonotype has a handful of counts. Its matching antigen is unknown.

This rearrangement joins TRBV6-6 to TRBJ2-7; no firm D call. The sample was peripheral blood or thyroid tissue (not recorded which). The receptor comes from an adult man with Graves' hyperthyroidism. Here the CDR3 reads CASSSPIASYEQYF. CDR3 nucleotides: TGTGCCAGCAGTTCCCCGATTGCCTCCTACGAGCAGTACTTC.